This T cell receptor (beta chain) was retrieved from a study of control samples from healthy donors and cancer patients. The table came from immunoSEQ multiplex PCR; TCRdb's copy has only in-frame clones and leaves some out. Of over 100,000 clones listed, approximately 92% were seen once; the top ten hold approximately 2.2%. V lost 0 bases to trimming and J lost 8 bases, with 19 bases between them. This CDR3 has 16 residues. CDR1 is MNHEY and CDR2 is SMNVEV in the germline V gene (reference sequence). The chain carries TRBV27 and TRBJ1-2; D is possibly TRBD1 (5 bases). Specimen: blood. This clonotype originated in a woman aged 45-59 years in good health. In DNA, the CDR3 is TGTGCCAGCAGTTTATCTGGGACCGCCAAGCTCGGGGGCTACACCTTC. Amino acid sequence: CASSLSGTAKLGGYTF.